This T cell receptor (beta chain) appears in the sequencing data of a study of blood T cell repertoires in COVID-19 (dated by TCRdb to the early 2020s). A note on the overall study: Samples from collaborators originated in the United States, Italy and Spain and spanned both the acute and convalescent phases of COVID-19. The prospective study material was composed of cDNA or gDNA derived from T cells, B-cell-depleted T cells, or PBMCs. Deeply sampled blood TCRbeta repertoires from subjects exposed to, actively infected with, or recovered from COVID-19 were included in the dataset. The repertoires were made available in a free public database intended to serve as a resource for research on the immune response to SARS-CoV-2. Samples were obtained from the ongoing ImmuneRACE study (first 160 participants) and from 1,000 to 1,500 subjects provided by 6 global collaborators. Nearly every sample came with metadata listing a de-identified subject ID, COVID-19 status, age in years and sex. HLA class I and class II types, where available, came from metadata supplied by the sample provider rather than from assay-based typing. What the research found in general, with its limitations: The quantity of clinical and demographic metadata differed by source and by participant and was supplied without curation.

Collaborating institutions collected whole blood in K2EDTA tubes following their own protocols. For TCRbeta analysis, collaborators shipped samples as frozen whole blood, isolated PBMCs, or DNA extracted from either of those sample types. This clone appeared a single time. What this receptor recognizes is not known. No base quality values were provided; no much bigger clone lies one nucleotide off. The immunoSEQ Assay, a bias-controlled multiplex PCR, was used to amplify TCRbeta CDR3 regions from genomic DNA. The authors' pipeline ran thus. Within the assay, amplification of reference gene primers was used to estimate how many nucleated cells each sample contained. To quantify the absolute abundance of each unique TCRbeta CDR3 rearrangement, sequence reads were collapsed and filtered. For each sample, productive Simpson clonality was calculated by taking the square root of Simpson's diversity index across productive rearrangements. Drawn from immuneACCESS, this table holds only the in-frame rearrangements with V and J called that TCRdb kept. Clones are partly lost; checked studies trace under half to an unresolved V gene and leave the rest unexplained. Clone size and the V and J calls come from that table; the DNA yielded D and trimming. This sample comprises roughly 200,000 clones, approximately 82% of them detected only once. The top ten hold around 13% of the sample.

Including the terminal cysteine and phenylalanine, the CDR3 comprises 19 residues. Kept here is only the CDR3 DNA, which spans 57 bases and is read in frame from base 1. This chain joins TRBV12-2 to TRBJ1-6; the table assigns TRBD1, which was not confirmed against the DNA. TRBV12-2 is flagged as a pseudogene. This TCR was sampled from a human donor in a cohort sampled during active COVID-19. Source material: peripheral blood. The nucleotides read TGTGCAAGTCGTTTTCCTATGGGACAGGGAGGCTCCTATAATTCACCCCTCCACTTT. This yields the protein CASRFPMGQGGSYNSPLHF.